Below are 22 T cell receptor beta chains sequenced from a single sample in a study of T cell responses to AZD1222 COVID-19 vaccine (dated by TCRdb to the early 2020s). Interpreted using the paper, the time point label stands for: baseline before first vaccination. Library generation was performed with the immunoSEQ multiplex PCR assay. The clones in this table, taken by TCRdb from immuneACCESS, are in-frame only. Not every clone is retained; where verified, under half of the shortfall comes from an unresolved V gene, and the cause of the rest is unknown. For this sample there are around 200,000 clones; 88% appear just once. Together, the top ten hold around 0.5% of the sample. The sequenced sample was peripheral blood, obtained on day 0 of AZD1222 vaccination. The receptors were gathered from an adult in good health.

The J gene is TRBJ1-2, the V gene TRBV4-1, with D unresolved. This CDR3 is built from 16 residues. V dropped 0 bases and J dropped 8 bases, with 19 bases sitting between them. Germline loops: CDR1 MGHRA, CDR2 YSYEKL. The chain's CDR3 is CASSQDFLETPQGYTF. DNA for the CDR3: TGCGCCAGCAGCCAAGATTTCTTGGAGACCCCTCAAGGCTACACCTTC.

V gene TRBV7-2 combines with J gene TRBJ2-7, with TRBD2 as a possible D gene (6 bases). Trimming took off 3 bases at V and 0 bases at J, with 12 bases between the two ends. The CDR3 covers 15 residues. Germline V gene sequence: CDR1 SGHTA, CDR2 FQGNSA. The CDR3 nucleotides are TGTGCCAGCAGCTTGGTGGGGGGATTCTCCTACGAGCAGTACTTC. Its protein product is CASSLVGGFSYEQYF.

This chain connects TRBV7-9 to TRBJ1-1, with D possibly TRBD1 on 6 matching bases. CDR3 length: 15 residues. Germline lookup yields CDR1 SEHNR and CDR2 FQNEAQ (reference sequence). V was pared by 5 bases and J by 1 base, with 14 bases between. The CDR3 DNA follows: TGTGCCAGCAGCCTAGAGGGACAATGGAACACTGAAGCTTTCTTT. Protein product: CASSLEGQWNTEAFF.

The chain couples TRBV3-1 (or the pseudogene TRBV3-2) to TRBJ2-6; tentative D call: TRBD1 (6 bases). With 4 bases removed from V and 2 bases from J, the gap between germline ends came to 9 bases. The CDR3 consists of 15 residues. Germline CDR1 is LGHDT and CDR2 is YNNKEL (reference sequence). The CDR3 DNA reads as TGTGCCAGCAGCCCGCAGGGGACTGGGGCCAACGTCCTGACTTTC. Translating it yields CASSPQGTGANVLTF.

The CDR3, as DNA: TGTGCCACCAGTGATTTGCGGGACAGCGGCACAGATACGCAGTATTTT. Translating gives CATSDLRDSGTDTQYF. This rearrangement joins TRBV24-1 to TRBJ2-3; 7 bases align to TRBD1. Per the germline V gene, CDR1 is KGHDR and CDR2 is SFDVKD. V lost 0 bases to trimming and J lost 1 base; unmatched junction nucleotides: 3. This CDR3 is built from 16 residues.

Written as DNA, the CDR3 is TGTGCCGGAAACCTAGAAAACACCGGGGAGCTGTTTTTT. It codes for CAGNLENTGELFF. This chain connects TRBV18 to TRBJ2-2; D not certain. This CDR3 is 13 amino acids long. Germline V gene lookup returns CDR1 KGHSH and CDR2 LQKENI. Trimming took off 11 bases at V and 2 bases at J, with 12 bases between the two ends.

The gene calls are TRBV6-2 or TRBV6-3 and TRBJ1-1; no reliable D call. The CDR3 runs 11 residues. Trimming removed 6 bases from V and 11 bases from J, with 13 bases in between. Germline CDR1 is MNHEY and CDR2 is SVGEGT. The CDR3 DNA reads TGTGCCAGCAGCCGCAGGTCTGGGGCTTTCTTT. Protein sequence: CASSRRSGAFF.

For the CDR3, the DNA is TGTGCCAGCAGTCTTTACCGGGACACGAACACTGAAGCTTTCTTT. Its translation: CASSLYRDTNTEAFF. This chain joins TRBV28 and TRBJ1-1; the D gene is possibly TRBD1 (6 bases). Trimming left V 5 bases short and J 1 base short, with 14 bases between. The germline V gene encodes CDR1 MDHEN and CDR2 SYDVKM. The CDR3 has 15 amino acids.

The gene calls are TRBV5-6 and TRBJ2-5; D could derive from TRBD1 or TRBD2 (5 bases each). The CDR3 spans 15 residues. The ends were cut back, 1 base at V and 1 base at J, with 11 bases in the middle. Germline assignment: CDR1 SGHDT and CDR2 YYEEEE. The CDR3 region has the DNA TGTGCCAGCAGCTTGTGGGGACCGATCCAAGAGACCCAGTACTTC. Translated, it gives CASSLWGPIQETQYF.

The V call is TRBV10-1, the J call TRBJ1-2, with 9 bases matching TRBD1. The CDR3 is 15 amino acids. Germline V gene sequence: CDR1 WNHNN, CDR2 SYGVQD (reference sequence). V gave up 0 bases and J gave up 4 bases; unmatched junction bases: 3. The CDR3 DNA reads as TGCGCCAGCAGTGAGTCGGGACAGGGTGCCTATGGCTACACCTTC. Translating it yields CASSESGQGAYGYTF.

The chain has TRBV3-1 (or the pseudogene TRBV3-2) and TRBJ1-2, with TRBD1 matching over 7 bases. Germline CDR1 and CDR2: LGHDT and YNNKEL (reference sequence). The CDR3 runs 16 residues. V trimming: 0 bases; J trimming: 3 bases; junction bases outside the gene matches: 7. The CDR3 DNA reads TGTGCCAGCAGCCAAGAGGCCAGGGGGGAGGACTATGGCTACACCTTC. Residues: CASSQEARGEDYGYTF.

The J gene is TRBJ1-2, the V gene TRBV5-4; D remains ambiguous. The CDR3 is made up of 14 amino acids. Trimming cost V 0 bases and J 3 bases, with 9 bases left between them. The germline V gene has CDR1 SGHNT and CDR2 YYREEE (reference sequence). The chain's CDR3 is CASSLAGGDYGYTF. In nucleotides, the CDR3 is TGTGCCAGCAGCTTGGCGGGCGGGGACTATGGCTACACCTTC.

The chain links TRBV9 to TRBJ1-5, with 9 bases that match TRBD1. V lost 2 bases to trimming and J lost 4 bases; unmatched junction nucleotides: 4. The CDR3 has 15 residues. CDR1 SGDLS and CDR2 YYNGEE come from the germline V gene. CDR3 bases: TGTGCCAGCAGCGTTGCTGGGACAGGGAATCAGCCCCAGCATTTT. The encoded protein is CASSVAGTGNQPQHF.

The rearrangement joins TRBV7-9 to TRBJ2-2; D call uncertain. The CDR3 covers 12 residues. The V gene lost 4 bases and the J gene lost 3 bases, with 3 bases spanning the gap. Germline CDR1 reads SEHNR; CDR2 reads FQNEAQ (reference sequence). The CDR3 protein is CASSWDTGELFF. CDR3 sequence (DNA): TGTGCCAGCAGCTGGGACACCGGGGAGCTGTTTTTT.

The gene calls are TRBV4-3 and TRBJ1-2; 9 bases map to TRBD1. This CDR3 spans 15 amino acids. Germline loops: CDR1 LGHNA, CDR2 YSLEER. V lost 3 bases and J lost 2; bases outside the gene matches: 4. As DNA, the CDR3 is TGCGCCAGCAGCCAGGGGGACAGGGAGAACTATGGCTACACCTTC. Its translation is CASSQGDRENYGYTF.

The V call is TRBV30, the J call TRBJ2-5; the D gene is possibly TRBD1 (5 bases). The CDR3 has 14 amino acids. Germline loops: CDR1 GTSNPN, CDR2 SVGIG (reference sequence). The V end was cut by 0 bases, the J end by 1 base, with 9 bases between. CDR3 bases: TGTGCCTGGAGTGTACGCAGGGCCCAAGAGACCCAGTACTTC. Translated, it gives CAWSVRRAQETQYF.

The CDR3 is CASSPNREEAFF. The CDR3 DNA follows: TGTGCCAGCTCACCGAACAGGGAGGAAGCTTTCTTT. V is TRBV18 and J is TRBJ1-1, with a tentative D call TRBD1 (6 bases). The CDR3 sequence is 12 residues long. Germline CDR1 and CDR2: KGHSH and LQKENI. The V end lost 3 bases, the J end lost 8 bases, and 10 bases lay between the germline ends.

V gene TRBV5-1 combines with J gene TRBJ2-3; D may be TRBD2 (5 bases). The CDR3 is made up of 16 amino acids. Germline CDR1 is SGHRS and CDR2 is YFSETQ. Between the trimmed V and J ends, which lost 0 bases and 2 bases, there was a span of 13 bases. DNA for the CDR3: TGCGCCAGCAGCTTGGGGGCTCGAGGGAACACAGATACGCAGTATTTT. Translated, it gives CASSLGARGNTDTQYF.

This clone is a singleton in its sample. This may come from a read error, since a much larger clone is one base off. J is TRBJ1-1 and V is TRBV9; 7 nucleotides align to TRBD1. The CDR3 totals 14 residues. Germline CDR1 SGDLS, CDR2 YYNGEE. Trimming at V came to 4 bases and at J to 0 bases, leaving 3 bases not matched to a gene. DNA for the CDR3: TGTGCCAGCAGCCCGGGACAGATGAACACTGAAGCTTTCTTT. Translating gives CASSPGQMNTEAFF.

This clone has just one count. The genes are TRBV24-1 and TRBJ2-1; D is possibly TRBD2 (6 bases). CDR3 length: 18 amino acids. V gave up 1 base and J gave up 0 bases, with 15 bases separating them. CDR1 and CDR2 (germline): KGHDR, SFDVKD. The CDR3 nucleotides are TGTGCCACCAGTGATTTTTCGGGTAGCGGTTACTCCTACAATGAGCAGTTCTTC. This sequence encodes CATSDFSGSGYSYNEQFF.

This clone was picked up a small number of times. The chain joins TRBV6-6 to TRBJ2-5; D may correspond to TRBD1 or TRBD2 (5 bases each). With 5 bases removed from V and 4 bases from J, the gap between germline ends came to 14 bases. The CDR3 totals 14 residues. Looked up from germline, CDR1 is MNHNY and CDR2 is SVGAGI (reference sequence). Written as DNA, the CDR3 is TGTGCCAGCAGTCTCTCGGGGCGGAGAGAGACCCAGTACTTC. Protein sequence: CASSLSGRRETQYF.

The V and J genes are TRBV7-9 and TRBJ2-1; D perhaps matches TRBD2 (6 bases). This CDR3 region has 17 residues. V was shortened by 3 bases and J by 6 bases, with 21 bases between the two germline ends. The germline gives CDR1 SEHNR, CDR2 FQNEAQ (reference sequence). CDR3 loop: CASSFRVGGVASNEQFF. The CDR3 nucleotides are TGTGCCAGCAGCTTCAGGGTCGGCGGGGTTGCTTCCAATGAGCAGTTCTTC.